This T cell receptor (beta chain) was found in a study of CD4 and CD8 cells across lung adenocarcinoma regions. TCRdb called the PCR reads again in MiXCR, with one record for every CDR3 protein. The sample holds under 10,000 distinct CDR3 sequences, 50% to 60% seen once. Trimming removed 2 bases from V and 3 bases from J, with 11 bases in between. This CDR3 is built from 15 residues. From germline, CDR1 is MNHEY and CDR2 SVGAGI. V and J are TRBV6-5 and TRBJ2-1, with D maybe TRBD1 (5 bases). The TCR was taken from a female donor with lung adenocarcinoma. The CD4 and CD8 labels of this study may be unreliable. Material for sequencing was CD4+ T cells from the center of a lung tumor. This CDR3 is CASSYGAGLYNEQFF. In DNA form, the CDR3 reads TGTGCCAGCAGTTACGGCGCAGGGCTCTACAATGAGCAGTTCTTC.